This T cell receptor beta chain was obtained from a study of technical replicates of blood from a few donors. The CDR3 runs 14 residues. With 3 bases removed from V and 2 bases from J, the gap between germline ends came to 10 bases. Germline lookup yields CDR1 LNHDA and CDR2 SQIVND (reference sequence). TCRdb keeps only in-frame clones here, not all; method: immunoSEQ multiplex PCR. Counted here are roughly 100,000 clones, 90% to 96% occurring once; the ten biggest clones make up 0.35% to 0.45%. The source of this sequence is a human donor in good health. V and J are TRBV19 and TRBJ1-2; D not resolved. The sample was T cells isolated from PBMCs. CDR3 nucleotide sequence: TGTGCCAGTAGTATGGGTCCTAGGAACTATGGCTACACCTTC. Encoded protein: CASSMGPRNYGYTF.